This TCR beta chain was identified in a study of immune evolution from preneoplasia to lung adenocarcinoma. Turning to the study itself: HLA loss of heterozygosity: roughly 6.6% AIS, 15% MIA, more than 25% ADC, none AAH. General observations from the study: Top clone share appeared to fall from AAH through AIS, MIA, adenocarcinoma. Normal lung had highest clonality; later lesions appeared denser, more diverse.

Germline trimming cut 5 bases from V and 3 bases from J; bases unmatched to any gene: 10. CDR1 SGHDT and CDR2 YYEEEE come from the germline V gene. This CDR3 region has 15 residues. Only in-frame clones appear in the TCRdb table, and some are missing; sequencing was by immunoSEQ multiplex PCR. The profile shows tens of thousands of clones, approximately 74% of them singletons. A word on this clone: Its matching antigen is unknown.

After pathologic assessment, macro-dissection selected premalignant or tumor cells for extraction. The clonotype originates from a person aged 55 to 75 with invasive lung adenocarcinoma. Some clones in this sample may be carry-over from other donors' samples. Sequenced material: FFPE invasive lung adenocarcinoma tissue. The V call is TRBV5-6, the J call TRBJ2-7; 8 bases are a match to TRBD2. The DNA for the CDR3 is TGTGCCAGCAGGCTATTCGGGACTAGGTTCTACGAGCAGTACTTC. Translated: CASRLFGTRFYEQYF.